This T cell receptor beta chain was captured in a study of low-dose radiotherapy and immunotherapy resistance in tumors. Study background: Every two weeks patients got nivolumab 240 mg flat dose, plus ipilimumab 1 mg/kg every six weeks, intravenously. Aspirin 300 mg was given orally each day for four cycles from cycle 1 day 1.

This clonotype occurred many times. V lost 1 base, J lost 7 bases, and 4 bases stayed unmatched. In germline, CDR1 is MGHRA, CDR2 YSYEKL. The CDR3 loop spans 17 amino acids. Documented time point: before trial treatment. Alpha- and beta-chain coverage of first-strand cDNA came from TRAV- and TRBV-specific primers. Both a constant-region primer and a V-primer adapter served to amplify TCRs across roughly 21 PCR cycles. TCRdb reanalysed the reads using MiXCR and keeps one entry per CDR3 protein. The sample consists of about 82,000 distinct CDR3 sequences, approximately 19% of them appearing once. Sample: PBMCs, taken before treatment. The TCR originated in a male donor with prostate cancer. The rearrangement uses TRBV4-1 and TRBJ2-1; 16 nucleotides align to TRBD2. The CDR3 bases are TGCGCCAGCAGCCAAGCGGGACTAGCGGGGGGGAGTAATGAGCAGTTCTTC. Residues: CASSQAGLAGGSNEQFF.